This entry features one TCR beta chain sequence. The CDR3 spans 13 residues. Germline-derived CDR1 and CDR2 are SNHLY and FYNNEI. The V end was cut by 2 bases, the J end by 6 bases, with 9 bases between. This sample was included in a study of T cell responses to AZD1222 COVID-19 vaccine. Some clones are missing from TCRdb's copy, which holds only in-frame ones; the method was immunoSEQ multiplex PCR. The table includes approximately 120,000 clones, around 90% detected once. The receptor was derived from an adult in good health. Sample: peripheral blood, taken on day 0 of MenACWY control vaccination. The chain combines TRBV2 with TRBJ2-3; no clear D. The CDR3 protein is CASSEIPEDTQYF. The CDR3 nucleotides are TGTGCCAGCAGTGAAATTCCCGAGGATACGCAGTATTTT.